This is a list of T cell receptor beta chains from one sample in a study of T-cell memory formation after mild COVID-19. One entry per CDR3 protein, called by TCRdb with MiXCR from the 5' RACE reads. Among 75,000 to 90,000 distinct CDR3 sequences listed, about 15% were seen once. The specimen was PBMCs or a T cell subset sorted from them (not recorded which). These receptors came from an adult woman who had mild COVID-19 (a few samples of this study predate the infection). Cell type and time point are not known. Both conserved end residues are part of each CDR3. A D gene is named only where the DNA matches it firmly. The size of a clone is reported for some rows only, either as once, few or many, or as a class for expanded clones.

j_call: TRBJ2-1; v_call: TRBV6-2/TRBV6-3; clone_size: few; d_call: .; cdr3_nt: TGTGCCAGCAGTTACGGGGGGGGCTATGAGCAGTTCTTC; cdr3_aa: CASSYGGGYEQFF
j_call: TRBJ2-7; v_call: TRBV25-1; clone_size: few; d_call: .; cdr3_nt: TGTGCCAGCAGTGAATATGGCGGCGAGCAGTACTTC; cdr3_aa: CASSEYGGEQYF
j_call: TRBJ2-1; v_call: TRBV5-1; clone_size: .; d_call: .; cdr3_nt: TGCGCCAGCTTTACCCCTAGCGTAACCCGAAACAATGAGCAGTTCTTC; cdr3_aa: CASFTPSVTRNNEQFF
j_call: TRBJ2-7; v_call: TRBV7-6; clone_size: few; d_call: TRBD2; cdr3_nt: TGTGCCAGCAGTCCGACCCCGGGACTAGGGCACCACGAGCAGTACTTC; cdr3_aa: CASSPTPGLGHHEQYF
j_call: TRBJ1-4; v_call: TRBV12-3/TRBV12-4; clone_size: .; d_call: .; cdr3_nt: TGTGCCAGCAGTTTTAATTCTTGGACTAGGGGAAAACTGTTTTTT; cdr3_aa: CASSFNSWTRGKLFF
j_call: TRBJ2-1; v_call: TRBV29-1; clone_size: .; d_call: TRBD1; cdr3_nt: TGCAGCGGGCGACAGGGGAACAATGAGCAGTTCTTC; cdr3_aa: CSGRQGNNEQFF
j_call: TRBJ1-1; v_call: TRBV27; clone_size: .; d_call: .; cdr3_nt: TGTGCCAGCAGTTTATATGGGGGGGTGGACACTGAAGCTTTCTTT; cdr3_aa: CASSLYGGVDTEAFF
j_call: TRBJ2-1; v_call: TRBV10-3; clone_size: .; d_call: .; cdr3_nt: TGTGCCGTCGGTCTAGGGTACTCCTACAATGAGCAGTTCTTC; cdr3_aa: CAVGLGYSYNEQFF
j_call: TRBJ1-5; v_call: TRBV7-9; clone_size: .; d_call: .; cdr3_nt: TGTGCCAGCAGCTTAGGGGGGGGTTGGCAGCCCCAGCATTTT; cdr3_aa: CASSLGGGWQPQHF
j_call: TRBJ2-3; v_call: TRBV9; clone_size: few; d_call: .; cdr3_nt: TGTGCCAGCAGCCTCGATTCTCGGGGCACAGATACGCAGTATTTT; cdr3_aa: CASSLDSRGTDTQYF
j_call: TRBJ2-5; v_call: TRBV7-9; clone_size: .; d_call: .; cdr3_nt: TGTGCCAGCAGCTTCCCCGAGGCGACCCAGTACTTC; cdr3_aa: CASSFPEATQYF
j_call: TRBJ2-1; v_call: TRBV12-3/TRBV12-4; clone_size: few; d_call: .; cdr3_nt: TGTGCCAGCAGTTCCCCCAACGAGCAGTTCTTC; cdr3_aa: CASSSPNEQFF
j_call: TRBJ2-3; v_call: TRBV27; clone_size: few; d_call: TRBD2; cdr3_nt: TGTGCCAGCAGTTTAAGTCTAGCGGATGGCACAGATACGCAGTATTTT; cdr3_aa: CASSLSLADGTDTQYF
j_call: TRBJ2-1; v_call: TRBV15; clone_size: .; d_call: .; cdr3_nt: TGTGCCACCAGCGGGGGGAGGTACAATGAGCAGTTCTTC; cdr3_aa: CATSGGRYNEQFF
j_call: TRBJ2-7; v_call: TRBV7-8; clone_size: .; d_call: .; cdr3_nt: TGTGCCAGCCTCCTGCCTAGGGGGGGGCAGTACTTC; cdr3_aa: CASLLPRGGQYF
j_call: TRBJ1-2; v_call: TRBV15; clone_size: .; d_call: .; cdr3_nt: TGTGCCACCAGCAGAGGGGCCGGGCGCGGAGACTATGGCTACACCTTC; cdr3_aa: CATSRGAGRGDYGYTF
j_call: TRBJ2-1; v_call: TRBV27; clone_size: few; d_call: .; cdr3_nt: TGTGCCAGCAGTTTAAAATCAGACTACAATGAGCAGTTCTTC; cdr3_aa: CASSLKSDYNEQFF
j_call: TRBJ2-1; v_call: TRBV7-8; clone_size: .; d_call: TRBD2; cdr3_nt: TGTGCCAGCAGTCGAACGGCGGGGGACCTAAACAATGAGCAGTTCTTC; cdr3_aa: CASSRTAGDLNNEQFF
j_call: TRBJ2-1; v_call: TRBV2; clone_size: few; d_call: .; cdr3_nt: TGTGCCAGCAGTGCGGGGTCACTTGAGCAGTTCTTC; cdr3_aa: CASSAGSLEQFF
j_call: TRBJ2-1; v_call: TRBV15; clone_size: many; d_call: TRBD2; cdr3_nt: TGTGCCACCAGCAGAGATGTCCTTCTAGCGGGAGTTTGGGATGAGCAGTTCTTC; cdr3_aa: CATSRDVLLAGVWDEQFF
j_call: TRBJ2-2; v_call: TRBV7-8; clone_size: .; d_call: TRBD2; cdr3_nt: TGTGCCAGCAGCTTAGCAACTCTGACTAGCGGGGCTAACACCGGGGAGCTGTTTTTT; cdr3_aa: CASSLATLTSGANTGELFF
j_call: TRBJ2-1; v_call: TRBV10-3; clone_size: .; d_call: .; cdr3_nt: TGTGCCATCAGTGAGGGAAAATCTAACCGCAGGGAGCAGTTCTTC; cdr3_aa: CAISEGKSNRREQFF